Below, 18 T cell receptor beta chains from the same sample are listed, as sequenced in a study of spatial heterogeneity in lung cancer. The time point: sample taken at primary tumor resection. TCRdb reprocessed the 5' RACE reads via MiXCR and lists one record per CDR3 protein. The sample records approximately 5,200 distinct CDR3 sequences, just under 3% being singletons. Specimen: normal lung tissue next to the tumor, collected at surgery. Receptor source: a male donor with early-stage non-small cell lung cancer.

This clonotype is judged medium-sized. The gene calls are TRBV7-2 and TRBJ1-5; 7 positions match TRBD1. Losses at the gene ends were 5 bases for V and 1 base for J; bases not matched to a gene: 2. The CDR3 covers 14 residues. CDR1 is SGHTA and CDR2 is FQGNSA in the germline V gene. In DNA form, the CDR3 reads TGTGCCAGCAGCGCGGACAGGAGCAATCAGCCCCAGCATTTT. It is translated as CASSADRSNQPQHF. The full variable domain, in which reference TRBV7-2 and TRBJ1-5 provide the parts outside the CDR3, is GAGVSQSPSNKVTEKGKDVELRCDPISGHTALYWYRQSLGQGLEFLIYFQGNSAPDKSGLPSDRFSAERTGGSVSTLTIQRTQQEDSAVYLCASSADRSNQPQHFGDGTRLSIL.

This clonotype is categorized as medium-sized. The rearrangement uses TRBV30 and TRBJ2-3, with 11 bases that match TRBD2. The V segment lost 3 bases and the J segment 6 bases; nucleotides outside the gene matches: 5. This CDR3 has 14 residues. Germline V gene lookup returns CDR1 GTSNPN and CDR2 SVGIG (reference sequence). The CDR3 DNA sequence: TGTGCCTGGAGCGCGACTAGCGGGACGGATACGCAGTATTTT. Translated: CAWSATSGTDTQYF. The variable domain in full, completed from reference TRBV30 and TRBJ2-3, reads SQTIHQWPATLVQPVGSPLSLECTVEGTSNPNLYWYRQAAGRGLQLLFYSVGIGQISSEVPQNLSASRPQDRQFILSSKKLLLSDSGFYLCAWSATSGTDTQYFGPGTRLTVL.

Many counts were recorded for this clonotype. In DNA, the CDR3 is TGCAGTGCCGGCGAGGCTACCAATGAGCAGTTCTTC. It yields the protein CSAGEATNEQFF. The gene calls are TRBV20-1 and TRBJ2-1; no definite D call. This CDR3 is 12 amino acids long. The germline V gene has CDR1 DFQATT and CDR2 SNEGSKA (reference sequence). With 6 bases removed from V and 6 bases from J, the gap between germline ends came to 12 bases.

This clonotype was recorded at least ten times. This chain connects TRBV20-1 to TRBJ2-3; 12 nucleotides align to TRBD2. This CDR3 comprises 17 residues. The germline CDR1 and CDR2 sequences are DFQATT and SNEGSKA (reference sequence). V was pared by 0 bases and J by 0 bases, with 4 bases of the junction left unmatched. CDR3 in DNA: TGCAGTGCTAGAGATCCTAGCGGGAGGGTTAGCACAGATACGCAGTATTTT. Its protein product is CSARDPSGRVSTDTQYF.

This clonotype was observed a few times. The CDR3 protein is CASSSGLAGGNEQFF. DNA for the CDR3: TGTGCCAGCAGCTCCGGACTAGCGGGAGGAAATGAGCAGTTCTTC. The chain employs TRBV7-2 and TRBJ2-1, with TRBD2 matching 14 bases. Germline loops: CDR1 SGHTA, CDR2 FQGNSA. The CDR3 sequence is 15 residues long. J lost 7 bases, V lost 4 bases, and 3 bases had no gene match. Using reference TRBV7-2 and TRBJ2-1 for the parts outside the CDR3, the full variable domain is GAGVSQSPSNKVTEKGKDVELRCDPISGHTALYWYRQSLGQGLEFLIYFQGNSAPDKSGLPSDRFSAERTGGSVSTLTIQRTQQEDSAVYLCASSSGLAGGNEQFFGPGTRLTVL.

This clonotype is labeled as medium-sized (0.01 to 0.1%). The rearrangement uses TRBV5-1 and TRBJ1-2, with unresolved D. The germline V gene has CDR1 SGHRS and CDR2 YFSETQ. With 3 bases removed from V and 2 bases from J, the gap between germline ends came to 8 bases. The CDR3 is 13 amino acids. CDR3 nucleotides: TGCGCCAGCAGCTCATCAATAAACTATGGCTACACCTTC. Its translation is CASSSSINYGYTF.

This clonotype occurred many times. The chain recombines TRBV19 with TRBJ2-7; D is unresolved. Germline V lookup: CDR1 LNHDA, CDR2 SQIVND (reference sequence). Trimming pared 1 base from V and 3 bases from J, leaving 7 bases between. The CDR3 extends over 13 amino acids. This chain's CDR3 is CASSIGLSYEQYF. DNA of the CDR3: TGTGCCAGTAGTATAGGTCTAAGCTACGAGCAGTACTTC. The full variable domain, rest sourced from reference TRBV19 and TRBJ2-7, is DGGITQSPKYLFRKEGQNVTLSCEQNLNHDAMYWYRQDPGQGLRLIYYSQIVNDFQKGDIAEGYSVSREKKESFPLTVTSAQKNPTAFYLCASSIGLSYEQYFGPGTRLTVT.

This clonotype was observed at least ten times. DNA for the CDR3: TGTGCCAGCAGTGAAATCACAGGCTGGGATACGCAGTATTTT. It codes for CASSEITGWDTQYF. The V and J genes are TRBV2 and TRBJ2-3; D might be TRBD1 (5 bases). Germline V gene sequence: CDR1 SNHLY, CDR2 FYNNEI. Trimming removed 2 bases at V and 6 bases at J, with 12 bases between. CDR3 length equals 14 residues.

This clonotype showed up many times. The rearrangement links TRBV12-3 or TRBV12-4 to TRBJ2-1; 10 bases map to TRBD2. J was trimmed by 1 base and V by 8 bases; bases with no gene match: 5. The CDR3 contains 15 residues. CDR3 sequence: CASRLAGGSYNEQFF. DNA of the CDR3: TGTGCCAGCCGATTAGCGGGAGGATCCTACAATGAGCAGTTCTTC.

Many counts were recorded for this clonotype. J is TRBJ1-5 and V is TRBV6-2 or TRBV6-3; D unresolved. Per the germline V gene, CDR1 is MNHEY and CDR2 is SVGEGT. Trimming removed 2 bases at V and 0 bases at J, with 8 bases between. The CDR3 spans 15 residues. The CDR3 protein is CASSYRRVSNQPQHF. CDR3 bases: TGTGCCAGCAGTTACCGACGCGTTAGCAATCAGCCCCAGCATTTT.

This clonotype appeared many times. This chain uses TRBV28 with TRBJ2-1, with TRBD1 matching over 7 bases. V gave up 6 bases and J gave up 3 bases; unmatched junction bases: 5. Germline V CDR1 and CDR2: MDHEN, SYDVKM. This CDR3 has 14 residues. The CDR3 DNA reads TGTGCCAGCAGCTACAGGGGTGTCTACAATGAGCAGTTCTTC. Its protein is CASSYRGVYNEQFF.

This clonotype was seen many times. The chain recombines TRBV7-9 with TRBJ2-5, with 9 positions matching TRBD2. Germline CDR1 SEHNR, CDR2 FQNEAQ (reference sequence). V shed 4 bases, J shed 2 bases, and the junction held 8 bases outside the gene matches. The CDR3 runs to 16 residues. The CDR3 loop is CASSWSGGSIQETQYF. For the CDR3, the DNA is TGTGCCAGCAGCTGGAGCGGGGGGAGCATACAAGAGACCCAGTACTTC.

This clonotype was observed many times. This chain links TRBV5-1 with TRBJ1-1; D not resolved. The CDR3 consists of 15 residues. Trimming cost V 3 bases and J 0 bases, with 12 bases left between them. Germline V gene lookup returns CDR1 SGHRS and CDR2 YFSETQ. DNA of the CDR3: TGCGCCAGCAGCTCCGAGACGAGGATGAACACTGAAGCTTTCTTT. It codes for CASSSETRMNTEAFF. The full variable domain, rest sourced from reference TRBV5-1 and TRBJ1-1, is KAGVTQTPRYLIKTRGQQVTLSCSPISGHRSVSWYQQTPGQGLQFLFEYFSETQRNKGNFPGRFSGRQFSNSRSEMNVSTLELGDSALYLCASSSETRMNTEAFFGQGTRLTVV.

By sample share, this clonotype is medium-sized. The chain links TRBV3-1 to TRBJ2-2; D might be TRBD2 (5 bases). V was trimmed by 3 bases and J by 6 bases, leaving 8 bases between them. Looked up from germline, CDR1 is LGHDT and CDR2 is YNNKEL (reference sequence). CDR3 size: 13 residues. The CDR3 here is CASSHTAAGELFF. In nucleotides, the CDR3 is TGTGCCAGCAGCCATACAGCGGCCGGGGAGCTGTTTTTT.

This clonotype appeared many times. This sequence joins TRBV29-1 and TRBJ2-1; TRBD2 matches 14 bases. The CDR3 has 16 amino acids. Germline V CDR1 and CDR2: SQVTM, ANQGSEA. V was pared by 5 bases and J by 3 bases, with 6 bases of the junction left unmatched. The CDR3 loop is CSVLGTSGSNYNEQFF. In nucleotides, the CDR3 is TGCAGCGTTCTTGGGACTAGCGGGAGTAACTACAATGAGCAGTTCTTC.

This clonotype is medium-sized (0.01 to 0.1%) by share. The chain has TRBV7-2 and TRBJ2-1; 7 bases fit TRBD1. The CDR3 is made up of 16 amino acids. Germline CDR1 is SGHTA and CDR2 is FQGNSA. J lost 5 bases, V lost 3 bases, and 10 bases had no gene match. Here the CDR3 DNA reads TGTGCCAGCAGCTTCCTGACAGGGCCGCCTGACAATGAGCAGTTCTTC. Translating it yields CASSFLTGPPDNEQFF.

This clonotype was recorded at least ten times. The chain uses TRBV19 and TRBJ2-5, with D perhaps TRBD2 (5 bases). Trimming removed 3 bases at V and 4 bases at J, with 9 bases between. CDR1 and CDR2 from the germline V gene are LNHDA and SQIVND (reference sequence). This CDR3 spans 13 amino acids. The CDR3 region is CASSMTRGETQYF. The CDR3 nucleotides read TGTGCCAGTAGTATGACACGGGGAGAGACCCAGTACTTC.

By share, this clonotype ranks as medium-sized. The rearrangement uses TRBV24-1 and TRBJ2-5, with 7 bases fitting TRBD2. Looked up from germline, CDR1 is KGHDR and CDR2 is SFDVKD. Losses at the gene ends were 9 bases for V and 5 bases for J; bases not matched to a gene: 14. This CDR3 region has 15 residues. CDR3 sequence (DNA): TGTGCCACCGGTGTGGAGCGGGGAGCTACGGAGACCCAGTACTTC. It specifies CATGVERGATETQYF.